The rows below give T cell receptor beta chains drawn from one sample of a study of T cell repertoires in cytomegalovirus infection. For these receptors, no antigen is known. Each CDR3 protein is one row after TCRdb ran MiXCR on the reads. The table lists approximately 600,000 distinct CDR3 sequences, 40% of them singletons. This specimen consisted of cultured PBMCs, obtained from culture after CMV antigen stimulation. Receptors were obtained from a human donor in good health (CMV status not recorded). Some clones in this sample may be carry-over from other donors' samples. Each CDR3 is given with its conserved first and last residue. The order of the fields is J gene, D gene, clone size, V gene, CDR3 DNA, CDR3 protein. A D gene is named only where the DNA matches it firmly. Size is omitted from some rows. Given values are once, few, many or a class for expanded clones.

TRBJ2-3	TRBD2	once	TRBV6-2/TRBV6-3	TGTGCCAGCGGAGCGGGAGGGCGAGATACGCAGTATTTT	CASGAGGRDTQYF
TRBJ2-1	.	.	TRBV7-2	TGTGCCAGCAGCGGCAGAGAGGGCTTGGCTAGCCTTAAGAATGAGCAGTTCTTC	CASSGREGLASLKNEQFF
TRBJ1-1	.	.	TRBV7-9	TGTGCCAGCAGCTCCGTGGCGACCGGGGGCACTGAAGCTTTCTTT	CASSSVATGGTEAFF
TRBJ2-1	.	.	TRBV5-6	TGTGCCAGCGGAAGGGCAGCCAATGAGCAGTTCTTC	CASGRAANEQFF
TRBJ2-7	.	few	TRBV7-2	TGTGCCAGCAGCTTCGGAGGATACGCCGAGCAGTACTTC	CASSFGGYAEQYF
TRBJ2-6	.	.	TRBV6-5	TGTGCCAGCAGTTACTCGATGTTACTTGGGATCTCTGGGGCCAACGTCCTGACTTTC	CASSYSMLLGISGANVLTF
TRBJ2-5	.	few	TRBV28	TGTGCCAGCAGTCCCGGAGGGGCCCAAGAGAGGACCCAGTACTTC	CASSPGGAQERTQYF
TRBJ2-5	.	few	TRBV5-6	TGTGCCAGCAGCTTTTTTAAGGAGACCCAGTACTTC	CASSFFKETQYF
TRBJ2-7	TRBD2	few	TRBV6-5	TGTGCCAGCAGTCGGGGGGGTGCCGAGCAGTACTTC	CASSRGGAEQYF
TRBJ2-1	.	.	TRBV6-1	TGTGCCAGCAGTGAACCGGGGATGTCTACGGACAATGAGCAGTTCTTC	CASSEPGMSTDNEQFF
TRBJ1-5	TRBD1	.	TRBV10-2	TGCGCCAGCAAGCGGGACAGATCCAATCAGCCCCAGCATTTT	CASKRDRSNQPQHF
TRBJ2-1	.	many	TRBV7-2	TGTGCCAGCAGCCAATGGATAGCAGGATACAATGAGCAGTTCTTC	CASSQWIAGYNEQFF
TRBJ2-5	.	few	TRBV19	TGTGCCAGTAGCGGACTACCTCAAGAGACCCAGTACTTC	CASSGLPQETQYF
TRBJ2-1	.	few	TRBV12-5	TGTGCTAGTGGTTCCTCGGTGGGGTACAATGAGCAGTTCTTC	CASGSSVGYNEQFF
TRBJ2-1	TRBD1	.	TRBV20-1	TGCAGTGCTCTCAACAGGGGGTACTCCTTAAGCTCCTACAATGAGCAGTTCTTC	CSALNRGYSLSSYNEQFF
TRBJ2-3	.	.	TRBV20-1	TGCAGCAGTTCCCCGGGAAGATACACAGATACGCAGTATTTT	CSSSPGRYTDTQYF
TRBJ1-6	.	few	TRBV11-2	TGTGCCAGCAGCCGGAGACTGAACTTTAATTCACCCCTCCACTTT	CASSRRLNFNSPLHF
TRBJ2-5	TRBD1	few	TRBV11-2	TGTGCCAGCAGCTTATCCCCTGGGACAGTAGGAGAGACCCAGTACTTC	CASSLSPGTVGETQYF
TRBJ1-4	.	.	TRBV28	TGTGCCAGCAGGCGGGACATGGGAAAACTGTTTTTT	CASRRDMGKLFF
TRBJ2-3	TRBD2	.	TRBV9	TGTGCCAGCAGCGGAACACCGGGACTAGCGGGGGGCACAGATACGCAGTATTTT	CASSGTPGLAGGTDTQYF
TRBJ2-5	TRBD2	few	TRBV6-2/TRBV6-3	TGTGCCAGCAAAAGAAGCGGGACGGAACTGGAGACCCAGTACTTC	CASKRSGTELETQYF
TRBJ1-1	TRBD1	few	TRBV7-6	TGTGCCAGCAGCTTAACTTGGGGGACAGCCTTGAACACTGAAGCTTTCTTT	CASSLTWGTALNTEAFF
TRBJ2-2	.	.	TRBV7-9	TGTGCCAGCAGCTTATTTGGGGGCGGCACCGGGGAGCTGTTTTTT	CASSLFGGGTGELFF
TRBJ1-2	TRBD1	few	TRBV6-2/TRBV6-3	TGTGCCAGCGGAGGACAGGGTAACTATGGCTACACCTTC	CASGGQGNYGYTF
TRBJ1-4	.	.	TRBV7-2	TGTGCCAGCAGCTCCAAGACAGCTGCTAATGAAAAACTGTTTTTT	CASSSKTAANEKLFF
TRBJ2-1	.	.	TRBV29-1	TGCAGCGGCGCAGGGGACGGGGATGAGCAGTTCTTC	CSGAGDGDEQFF
TRBJ2-1	TRBD2	.	TRBV7-2	TGTGCCAGCAGCTTAGGAATAGCGGGAGGGGACAATGAGCAGTTCTTC	CASSLGIAGGDNEQFF
TRBJ2-7	.	.	TRBV19	TGTGCCAGTAGTATAAGACGTAACTACGAGCAGTACTTC	CASSIRRNYEQYF
TRBJ1-4	.	few	TRBV7-2	TGTGCCAGCAGCCGTACGTTGTTGGGGGAAAAACTGTTTTTT	CASSRTLLGEKLFF